This T cell receptor beta chain emerged from a study of molecular identifiers for immune sequencing clone quantification. In TCRdb, the PCR reads were re-called with MiXCR into one record per CDR3 protein. Of around 470,000 distinct CDR3 sequences in the sample, around a fifth were seen once. The V and J ends lost 5 bases and 8 bases, in that order; junction bases with no gene match: 8. The germline CDR1 and CDR2 sequences are SEHNR and FQNEAQ (reference sequence). The CDR3 length is 16 residues. The clonotype was recovered from a human donor in good health. Some libraries in this study had Jurkat cell RNA spiked in. The sample was naive CD8+ T cells from blood, with Jurkat cell RNA spiked in. Subset: FACS-sorted CD8+CD4-CCR7+CD45RA+ naive T cells. V gene TRBV7-9 combines with J gene TRBJ2-1; TRBD2 aligns across 14 bases. The chain's CDR3 is CASSPTSGRAVYEQFF. In DNA form, the CDR3 reads TGTGCCAGCAGCCCGACTAGCGGGAGGGCCGTATATGAGCAGTTCTTC.